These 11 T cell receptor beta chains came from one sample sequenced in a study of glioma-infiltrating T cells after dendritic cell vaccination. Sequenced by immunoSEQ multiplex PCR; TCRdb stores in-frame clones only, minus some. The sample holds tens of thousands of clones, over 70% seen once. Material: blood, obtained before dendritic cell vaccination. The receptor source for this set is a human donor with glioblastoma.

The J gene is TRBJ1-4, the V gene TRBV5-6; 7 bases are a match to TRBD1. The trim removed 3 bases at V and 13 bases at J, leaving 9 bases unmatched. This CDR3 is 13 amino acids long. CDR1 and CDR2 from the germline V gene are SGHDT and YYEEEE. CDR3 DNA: TGTGCCAGCAGCTACCCGACAGGGACGCCACTGTTTTTT. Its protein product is CASSYPTGTPLFF. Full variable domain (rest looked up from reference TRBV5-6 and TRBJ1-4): DAGVTQSPTHLIKTRGQQVTLRCSPKSGHDTVSWYQQALGQGPQFIFQYYEEEERQRGNFPDRFSGHQFPNYSSELNVNALLLGDSALYLCASSYPTGTPLFFGSGTQLSVL.

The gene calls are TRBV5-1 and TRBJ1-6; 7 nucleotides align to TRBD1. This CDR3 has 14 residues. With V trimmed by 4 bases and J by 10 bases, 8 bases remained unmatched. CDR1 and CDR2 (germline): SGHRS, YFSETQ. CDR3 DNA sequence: TGCGCCAGCAGCGAAACCCAGGGGGTCTCACCCCTCCACTTT. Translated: CASSETQGVSPLHF.

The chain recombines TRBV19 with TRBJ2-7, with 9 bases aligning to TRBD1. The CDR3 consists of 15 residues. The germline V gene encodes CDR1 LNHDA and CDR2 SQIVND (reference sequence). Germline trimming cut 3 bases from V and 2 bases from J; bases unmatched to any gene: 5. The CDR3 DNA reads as TGTGCCAGTAGTATGACCGGGACAGGGACCTACGAGCAGTACGTC. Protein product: CASSMTGTGTYEQYV.

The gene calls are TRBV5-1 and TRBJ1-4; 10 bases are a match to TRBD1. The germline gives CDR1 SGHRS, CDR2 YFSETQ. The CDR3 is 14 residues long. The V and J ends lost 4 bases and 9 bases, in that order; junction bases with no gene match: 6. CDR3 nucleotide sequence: TGCGCCAGCAGCCTAGGGACAGGGGAGAAAAAACTGTTTTTT. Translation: CASSLGTGEKKLFF.

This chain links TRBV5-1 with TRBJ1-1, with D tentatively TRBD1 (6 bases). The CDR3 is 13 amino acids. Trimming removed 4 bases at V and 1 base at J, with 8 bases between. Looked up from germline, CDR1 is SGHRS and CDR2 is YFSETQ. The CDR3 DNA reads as TGCGCCAGCAGCCCACAGGGGAACACTGAAGCTTTCTTT. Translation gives CASSPQGNTEAFF.

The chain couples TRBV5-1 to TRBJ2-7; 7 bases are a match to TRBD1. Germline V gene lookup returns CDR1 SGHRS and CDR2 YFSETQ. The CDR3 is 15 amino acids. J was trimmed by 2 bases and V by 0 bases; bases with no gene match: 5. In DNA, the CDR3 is TGCGCCAGCAGCTTGGGAGGGACAGCTACCTACGAGCAGTACTTC. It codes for CASSLGGTATYEQYF.

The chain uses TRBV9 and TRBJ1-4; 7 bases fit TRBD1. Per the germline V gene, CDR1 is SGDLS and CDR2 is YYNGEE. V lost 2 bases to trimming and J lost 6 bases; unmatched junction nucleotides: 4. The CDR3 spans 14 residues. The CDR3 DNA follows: TGTGCCAGCAGCGTCCGCGACAGGGATGAAAAACTGTTTTTT. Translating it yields CASSVRDRDEKLFF.

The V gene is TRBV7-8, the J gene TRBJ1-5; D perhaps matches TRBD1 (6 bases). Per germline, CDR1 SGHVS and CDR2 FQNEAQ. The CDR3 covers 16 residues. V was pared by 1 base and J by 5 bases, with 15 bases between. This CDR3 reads CASSLDGGRTDQPQHF. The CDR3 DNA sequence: TGTGCCAGCAGCTTAGACGGGGGGCGGACGGATCAGCCCCAGCATTTT.

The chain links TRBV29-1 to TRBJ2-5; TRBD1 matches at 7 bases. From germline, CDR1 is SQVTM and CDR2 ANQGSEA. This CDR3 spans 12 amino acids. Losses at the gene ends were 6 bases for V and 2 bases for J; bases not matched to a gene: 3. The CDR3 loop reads CSVGQIQETQYF. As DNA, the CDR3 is TGCAGCGTGGGACAGATACAAGAGACCCAGTACTTC.

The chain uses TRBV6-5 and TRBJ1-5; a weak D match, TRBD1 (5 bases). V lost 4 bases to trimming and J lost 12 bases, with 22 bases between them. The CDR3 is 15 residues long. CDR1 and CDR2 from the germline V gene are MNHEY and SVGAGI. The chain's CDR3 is CASSSPGGPARFQHF. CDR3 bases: TGTGCCAGCAGTTCTCCCGGGGGACCGGCTCGATTCCAGCATTTT.

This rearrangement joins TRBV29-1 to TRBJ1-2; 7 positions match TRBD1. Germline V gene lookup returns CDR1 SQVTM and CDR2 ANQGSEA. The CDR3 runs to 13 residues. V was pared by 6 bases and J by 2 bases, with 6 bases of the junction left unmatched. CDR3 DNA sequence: TGCAGCGTCGGACAGGCCCTAAACTATGGCTACACCTTC. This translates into CSVGQALNYGYTF.